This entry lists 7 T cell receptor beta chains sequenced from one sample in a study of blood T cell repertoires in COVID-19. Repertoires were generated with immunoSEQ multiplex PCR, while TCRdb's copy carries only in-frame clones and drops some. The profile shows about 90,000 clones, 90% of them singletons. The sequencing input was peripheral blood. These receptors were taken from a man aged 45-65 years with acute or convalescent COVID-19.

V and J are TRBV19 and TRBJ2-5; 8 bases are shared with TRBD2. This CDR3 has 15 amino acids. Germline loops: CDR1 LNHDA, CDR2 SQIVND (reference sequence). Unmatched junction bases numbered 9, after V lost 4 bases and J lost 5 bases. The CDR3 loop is CASSTTSGGRETQYF. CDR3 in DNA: TGTGCCAGTAGTACAACTAGCGGAGGACGGGAGACCCAGTACTTC.

CDR3 sequence (DNA): TGTGCCAGCAGCCTCGGCAGGGCGGGCAATCAGCCCCAGCATTTT. Protein sequence: CASSLGRAGNQPQHF. The rearrangement uses TRBV3-1 (or the pseudogene TRBV3-2) and TRBJ1-5, with D perhaps matching TRBD1 (5 bases). CDR3 length: 15 residues. Trimming took off 4 bases at V and 2 bases at J, with 12 bases between the two ends. The germline gives CDR1 LGHDT, CDR2 YNNKEL (reference sequence).

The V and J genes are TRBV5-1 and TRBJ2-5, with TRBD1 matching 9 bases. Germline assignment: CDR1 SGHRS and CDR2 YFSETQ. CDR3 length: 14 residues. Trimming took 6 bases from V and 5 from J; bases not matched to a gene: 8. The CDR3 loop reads CASKYYRGLETQYF. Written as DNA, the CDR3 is TGCGCCAGCAAGTATTACAGGGGGCTGGAGACCCAGTACTTC.

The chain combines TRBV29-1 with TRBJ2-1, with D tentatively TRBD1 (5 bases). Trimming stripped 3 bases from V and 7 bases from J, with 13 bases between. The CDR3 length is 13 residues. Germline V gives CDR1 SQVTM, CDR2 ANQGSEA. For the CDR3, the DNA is TGCAGCGTTGAGATGGGGCTGGGGAATGAGCAGTTCTTC. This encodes CSVEMGLGNEQFF.

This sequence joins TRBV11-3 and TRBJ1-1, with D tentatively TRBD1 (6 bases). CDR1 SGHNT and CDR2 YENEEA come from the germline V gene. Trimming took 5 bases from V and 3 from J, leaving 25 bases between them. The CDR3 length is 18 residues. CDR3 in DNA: TGTGCCAGCAGCAGAGGACAGTCGGGCCGTACCCGAGACACTGAAGCTTTCTTT. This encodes CASSRGQSGRTRDTEAFF.

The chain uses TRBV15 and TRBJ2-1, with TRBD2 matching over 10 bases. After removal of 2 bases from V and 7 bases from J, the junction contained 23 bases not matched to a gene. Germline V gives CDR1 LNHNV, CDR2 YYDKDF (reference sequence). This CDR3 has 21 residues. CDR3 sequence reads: CATSRSGARLLAGDTLNEQFF. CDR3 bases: TGTGCCACCAGCAGATCCGGGGCCCGCCTGCTAGCGGGGGACACGTTGAATGAGCAGTTCTTC.

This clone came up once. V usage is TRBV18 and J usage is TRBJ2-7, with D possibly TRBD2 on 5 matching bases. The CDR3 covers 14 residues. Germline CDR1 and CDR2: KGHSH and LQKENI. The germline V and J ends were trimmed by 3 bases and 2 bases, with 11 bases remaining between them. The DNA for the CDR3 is TGTGCCAGCTCACCCGCTAGCCGTACCTACGAGCAGTACTTC. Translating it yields CASSPASRTYEQYF.